One sample yielded the 20 T cell receptor beta chains listed below, sequenced in a study of cytomegalovirus exposure and HLA in healthy donors (dated by TCRdb to about 2017). The protocol used for the library was the immunoSEQ multiplex PCR assay. For the multiplex PCR, a mixture combining 60 forward primers for TCR Vbeta segments and 13 reverse primers for TCR Jbeta segments was used. TCRdb provides this immuneACCESS table in a form limited to in-frame rearrangements. Some clones are lacking; in checked studies, under half of them reflect an unresolved V gene, and why the rest are absent is not known. For this sample there are some 140,000 clones; over 60% appear just once. Roughly 1.2% of the sample comes from the top ten. Sequenced input: PBMCs. These receptors all come from a male donor in good health and CMV-seropositive.

The chain combines TRBV12-5 with TRBJ2-5; TRBD2 matches at 7 bases. The CDR3 consists of 15 residues. The ends lost 5 bases at V and 4 bases at J; junction bases unmatched: 10. Germline assignment: CDR1 LGHNT and CDR2 FRNRAP. CDR3 sequence: CASGGGRLAVETQYF. CDR3 bases: TGTGCTAGTGGTGGGGGACGCCTAGCGGTAGAGACCCAGTACTTC.

The J gene is TRBJ2-7, the V gene TRBV19, with 14 bases identical to TRBD2. The CDR3 is 16 amino acids. Germline CDR1 and CDR2: LNHDA and SQIVND (reference sequence). J lost 3 bases, V lost 4 bases, and 5 bases had no gene match. The CDR3 reads CASSRGTSGSFYEQYF. CDR3 bases: TGTGCCAGTAGTAGAGGGACTAGCGGGAGTTTCTACGAGCAGTACTTC.

The rearrangement links TRBV29-1 to TRBJ1-3; D unclear. The CDR3 runs 15 residues. The germline gives CDR1 SQVTM, CDR2 ANQGSEA. The V end lost 0 bases, the J end lost 0 bases, and 9 bases lay between the germline ends. CDR3 residues: CSVEETERSGNTIYF. CDR3 coding DNA: TGCAGCGTTGAAGAGACTGAGCGCTCTGGAAACACCATATATTTT.

The chain has TRBV19 and TRBJ1-5; 9 positions agree with TRBD1. Germline CDR1 and CDR2: LNHDA and SQIVND (reference sequence). V shed 3 bases and J 5 bases; nucleotides not matched to a gene: 5. There are 15 residues in the CDR3. CDR3 loop: CASSMGDRVYQPQHF. The CDR3 DNA reads as TGTGCCAGTAGTATGGGGGACAGGGTTTATCAGCCCCAGCATTTT.

The chain has TRBV30 and TRBJ2-1; D might be TRBD2 (6 bases). This CDR3 is built from 13 residues. The ends were cut back, 2 bases at V and 16 bases at J, with 21 bases in the middle. CDR1 and CDR2 (germline): GTSNPN, SVGIG (reference sequence). The CDR3 loop reads CAWSPQGTYITFF. CDR3 nucleotide sequence: TGTGCCTGGAGTCCCCAAGGGACTTATATAACATTCTTC. The full variable domain, with the rest looked up from reference TRBV30 and TRBJ2-1, is SQTIHQWPATLVQPVGSPLSLECTVEGTSNPNLYWYRQAAGRGLQLLFYSVGIGQISSEVPQNLSASRPQDRQFILSSKKLLLSDSGFYLCAWSPQGTYITFFGPGTRLTVL.

The rearrangement links TRBV7-2 to TRBJ2-7; D ambiguous. Trimming cost V 3 bases and J 3 bases, with 9 bases left between them. The CDR3 contains 13 residues. CDR1 and CDR2 (germline): SGHTA, FQGNSA. CDR3 DNA: TGTGCCAGCAGCTTTGGGCCTCTCTACGAGCAGTACTTC. It is translated as CASSFGPLYEQYF.

This chain links TRBV11-2 with TRBJ2-1; 8 bases match TRBD1. Germline-derived CDR1 and CDR2 are SGHAT and FQNNGV. V trimming: 5 bases; J trimming: 10 bases; junction bases outside the gene matches: 7. This CDR3 has 13 amino acids. The CDR3 nucleotides are TGTGCCAGCAGCACCGGACAGGGAAGGGAGCAGTTCTTC. It encodes CASSTGQGREQFF.

The rearrangement uses TRBV7-9 and TRBJ2-7; D is perhaps TRBD1 (5 bases). V dropped 8 bases and J dropped 2 bases, with 13 bases sitting between them. This CDR3 region has 13 residues. Per the germline V gene, CDR1 is SEHNR and CDR2 is FQNEAQ (reference sequence). CDR3 sequence: CASQGAFTYEQYF. The CDR3 DNA reads TGTGCCAGCCAAGGGGCCTTCACCTACGAGCAGTACTTC. Combining the CDR3 with reference TRBV7-9 and TRBJ2-7 gives the whole variable domain DTGVSQNPRHKITKRGQNVTFRCDPISEHNRLYWYRQTLGQGPEFLTYFQNEAQLEKSRLLSDRFSAERPKGSFSTLEIQRTEQGDSAMYLCASQGAFTYEQYFGPGTRLTVT.

This chain connects TRBV7-9 to TRBJ2-1; 7 bases fit TRBD2. J was trimmed by 0 bases and V by 7 bases; bases with no gene match: 6. Germline V CDR1 and CDR2: SEHNR, FQNEAQ (reference sequence). CDR3 size: 15 residues. The CDR3 loop reads CASTLGGSSYNEQFF. The CDR3 bases are TGTGCCAGCACCCTAGGCGGGAGCTCCTACAATGAGCAGTTCTTC.

The rearrangement joins TRBV2 to TRBJ2-1, with 7 positions matching TRBD2. The CDR3 loop spans 15 amino acids. Germline-derived CDR1 and CDR2 are SNHLY and FYNNEI. With 4 bases clipped from V and 0 bases from J, the junction kept 3 bases outside the gene matches. The CDR3 reads CASSVGRGSYNEQFF. In DNA form, the CDR3 reads TGTGCCAGCAGTGTGGGGAGGGGCTCCTACAATGAGCAGTTCTTC.

In its sample, this clone was seen a few times. This sequence joins TRBV6-1 and TRBJ1-5, with a weak D call TRBD1 (6 bases). The germline gives CDR1 MNHNS, CDR2 SASEGT. The V gene lost 5 bases and the J gene lost 0 bases, with 11 bases spanning the gap. This CDR3 region has 15 residues. CDR3 sequence: CASSPRGGSNQPQHF. The CDR3 coding sequence is TGTGCCAGCAGTCCCCGAGGGGGTAGCAATCAGCCCCAGCATTTT.

The chain uses TRBV30 and TRBJ2-3; D gene unclear. CDR1 GTSNPN and CDR2 SVGIG come from the germline V gene (reference sequence). The CDR3 loop spans 13 amino acids. The V end was cut by 3 bases, the J end by 0 bases, with 7 bases between. CDR3 DNA sequence: TGTGCCTGGAGCATCCTAAGCACAGATACGCAGTATTTT. It specifies CAWSILSTDTQYF.

V and J are TRBV5-8 and TRBJ2-7, with TRBD2 identical over 7 bases. This CDR3 has 14 residues. Germline V gene lookup returns CDR1 SGHTS and CDR2 YDEGEE. The V and J ends lost 1 base and 1 base, in that order; junction bases with no gene match: 2. Written as DNA, the CDR3 is TGTGCCAGCAGCTTGATCGGGGGGTCCTACGAGCAGTACTTC. Protein: CASSLIGGSYEQYF. Full variable domain (rest looked up from reference TRBV5-8 and TRBJ2-7): EAGVTQSPTHLIKTRGQQATLRCSPISGHTSVYWYQQALGLGLQFLLWYDEGEERNRGNFPPRFSGRQFPNYSSELNVNALELEDSALYLCASSLIGGSYEQYFGPGTRLTVT.

This clone appeared a few times. V is TRBV5-1 and J is TRBJ2-7, with 9 nucleotides matching TRBD2. Germline V gene lookup returns CDR1 SGHRS and CDR2 YFSETQ. The CDR3 totals 15 residues. V lost 2 bases to trimming and J lost 1 base; unmatched junction nucleotides: 4. DNA of the CDR3: TGCGCCAGCAGCTTATCAACTAGCGGGTCCTACGAGCAGTACTTC. It specifies CASSLSTSGSYEQYF.

In this sample, this clone turned up once. This chain uses TRBV6-4 with TRBJ2-7, with TRBD2 as a possible D gene (6 bases). V dropped 6 bases and J dropped 3 bases, with 12 bases sitting between them. The germline CDR1 and CDR2 sequences are MRHNA and SNTAGT. The CDR3 contains 13 residues. CDR3 coding DNA: TGTGCCAGCAGGGGGGGAGTGGGCTACGAGCAGTACTTC. It translates to CASRGGVGYEQYF.

This sequence joins TRBV9 and TRBJ1-4; TRBD1 might be the D (6 bases). Germline CDR1 SGDLS, CDR2 YYNGEE. The CDR3 is 14 amino acids. V dropped 3 bases and J dropped 5 bases, with 11 bases sitting between them. CDR3 DNA: TGTGCCAGCAGCGCGACAGGAGAGAATGAAAAACTGTTTTTT. Amino acid sequence: CASSATGENEKLFF.

The chain couples TRBV7-9 to TRBJ2-5, with 8 bases matching TRBD2. CDR3 size: 17 residues. The germline V gene has CDR1 SEHNR and CDR2 FQNEAQ (reference sequence). The trim removed 2 bases at V and 4 bases at J, leaving 12 bases unmatched. The CDR3, as DNA: TGTGCCAGCAGCTTAAGGTCCGGAATGCTAGCGGGAGAGACCCAGTACTTC. Translation gives CASSLRSGMLAGETQYF.

V usage is TRBV11-1 and J usage is TRBJ1-3, with D possibly TRBD1 on 6 matching bases. V was trimmed by 5 bases and J by 7 bases, leaving 18 bases between them. The CDR3 has 15 residues. Germline-derived CDR1 and CDR2 are SGHAT and FQDESV (reference sequence). CDR3 residues: CASSRQQGSRNTIYF. For the CDR3, the DNA is TGTGCCAGCAGCCGCCAACAGGGCTCTCGTAACACCATATATTTT.

The gene calls are TRBV30 and TRBJ2-2; 9 nucleotides align to TRBD1. V shed 4 bases and J 3 bases; nucleotides not matched to a gene: 6. The CDR3 is 15 amino acids. Germline loops: CDR1 GTSNPN, CDR2 SVGIG (reference sequence). The CDR3 DNA reads TGTGCCTGGAAGAGGGACAGGGTTTACACCGGGGAGCTGTTTTTT. It encodes CAWKRDRVYTGELFF. Variable domain in full (rest from reference TRBV30 and TRBJ2-2): SQTIHQWPATLVQPVGSPLSLECTVEGTSNPNLYWYRQAAGRGLQLLFYSVGIGQISSEVPQNLSASRPQDRQFILSSKKLLLSDSGFYLCAWKRDRVYTGELFFGEGSRLTVL.

The chain couples TRBV2 to TRBJ2-7; TRBD2 aligns across 10 bases. The CDR3 contains 18 residues. J was trimmed by 0 bases and V by 10 bases; bases with no gene match: 18. Germline CDR1 SNHLY, CDR2 FYNNEI. CDR3 sequence (DNA): TGTGCCACCACACACGGGGGTAGCGGGAGGTCGTACTCCTACGAGCAGTACTTC. This codes for CATTHGGSGRSYSYEQYF.